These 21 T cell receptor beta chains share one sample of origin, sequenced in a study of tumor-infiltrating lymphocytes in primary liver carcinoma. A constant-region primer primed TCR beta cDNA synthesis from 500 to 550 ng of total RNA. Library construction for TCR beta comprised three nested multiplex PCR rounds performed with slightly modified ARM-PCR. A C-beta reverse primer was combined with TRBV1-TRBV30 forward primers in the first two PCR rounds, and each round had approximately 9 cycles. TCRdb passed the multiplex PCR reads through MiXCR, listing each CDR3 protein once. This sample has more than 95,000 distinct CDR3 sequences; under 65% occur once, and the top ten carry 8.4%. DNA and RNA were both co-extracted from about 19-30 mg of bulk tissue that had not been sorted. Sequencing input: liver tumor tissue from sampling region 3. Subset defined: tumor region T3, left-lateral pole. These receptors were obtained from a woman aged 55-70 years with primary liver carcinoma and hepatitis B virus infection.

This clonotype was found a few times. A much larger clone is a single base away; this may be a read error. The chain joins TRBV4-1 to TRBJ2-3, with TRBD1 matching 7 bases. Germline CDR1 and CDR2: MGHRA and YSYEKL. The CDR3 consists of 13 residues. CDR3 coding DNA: TGCGCCAGCAGACCTCCAGGGGGAGATACGCTGTATTTT. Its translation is CASRPPGGDTLYF.

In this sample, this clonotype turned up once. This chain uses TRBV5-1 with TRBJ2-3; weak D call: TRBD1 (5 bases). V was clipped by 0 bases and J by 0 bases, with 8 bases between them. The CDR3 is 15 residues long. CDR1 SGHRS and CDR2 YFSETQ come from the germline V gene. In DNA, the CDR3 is TGCGCCAGCAGCTTGGCGCAGGGTAGCACAGATACGCAGTATTTT. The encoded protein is CASSLAQGSTDTQYF.

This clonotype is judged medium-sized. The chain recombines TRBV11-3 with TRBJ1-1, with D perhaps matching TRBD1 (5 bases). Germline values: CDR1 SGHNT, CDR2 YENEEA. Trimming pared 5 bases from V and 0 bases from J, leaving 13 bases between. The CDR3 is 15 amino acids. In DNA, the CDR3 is TGTGCCAGCAGCCCCCCACGGGGCTTGAACACTGAAGCTTTCTTT. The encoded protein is CASSPPRGLNTEAFF.

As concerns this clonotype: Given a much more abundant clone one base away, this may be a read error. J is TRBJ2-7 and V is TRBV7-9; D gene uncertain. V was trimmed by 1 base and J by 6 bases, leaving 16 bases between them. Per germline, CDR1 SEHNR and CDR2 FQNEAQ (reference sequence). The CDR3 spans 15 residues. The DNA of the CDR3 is TGTGCCAGCAGCTTAGTGTTGGAAGCCGCCGGCGAGCAGTACTTC. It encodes CASSLVLEAAGEQYF.

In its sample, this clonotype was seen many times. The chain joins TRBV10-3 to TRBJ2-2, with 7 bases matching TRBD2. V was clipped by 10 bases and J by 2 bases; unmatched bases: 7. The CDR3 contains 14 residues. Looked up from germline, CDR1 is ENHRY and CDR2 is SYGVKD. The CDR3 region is CATSGNLNTGELFF. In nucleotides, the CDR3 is TGTGCCACCAGCGGGAACTTAAACACCGGGGAGCTGTTTTTT.

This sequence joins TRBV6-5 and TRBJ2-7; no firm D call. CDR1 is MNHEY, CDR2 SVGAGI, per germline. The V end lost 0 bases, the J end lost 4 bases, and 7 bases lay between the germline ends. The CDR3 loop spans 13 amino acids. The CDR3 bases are TGTGCCAGCAGTTACTCGGGTAGATACGAGCAGTACTTC. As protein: CASSYSGRYEQYF.

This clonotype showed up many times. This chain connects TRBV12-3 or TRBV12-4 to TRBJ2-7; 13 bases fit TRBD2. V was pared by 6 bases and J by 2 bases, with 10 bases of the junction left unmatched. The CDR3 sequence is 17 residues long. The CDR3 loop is CASSPTGTSGNPYEQYF. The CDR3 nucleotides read TGTGCCAGCAGCCCGACCGGGACTAGCGGGAACCCCTACGAGCAGTACTTC.

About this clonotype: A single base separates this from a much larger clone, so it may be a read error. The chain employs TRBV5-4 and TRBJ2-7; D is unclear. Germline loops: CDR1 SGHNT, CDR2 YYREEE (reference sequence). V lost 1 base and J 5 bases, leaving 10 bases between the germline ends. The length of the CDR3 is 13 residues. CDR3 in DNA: TGTGCCAGCAGCTTGATCTCCCGGGACGAGCAGTACTTC. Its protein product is CASSLISRDEQYF.

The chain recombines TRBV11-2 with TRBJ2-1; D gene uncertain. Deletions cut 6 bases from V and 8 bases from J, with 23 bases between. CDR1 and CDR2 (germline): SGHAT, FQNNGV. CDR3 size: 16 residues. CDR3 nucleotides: TGTGCCAGCAGTCGGCTAAACCCCGAGGTTGCCTATGAGCAGTTCTTC. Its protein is CASSRLNPEVAYEQFF. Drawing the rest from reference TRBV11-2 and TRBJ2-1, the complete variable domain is EAGVAQSPRYKIIEKRQSVAFWCNPISGHATLYWYQQILGQGPKLLIQFQNNGVVDDSQLPKDRFSAERLKGVDSTLKIQPAKLEDSAVYLCASSRLNPEVAYEQFFGPGTRLTVL.

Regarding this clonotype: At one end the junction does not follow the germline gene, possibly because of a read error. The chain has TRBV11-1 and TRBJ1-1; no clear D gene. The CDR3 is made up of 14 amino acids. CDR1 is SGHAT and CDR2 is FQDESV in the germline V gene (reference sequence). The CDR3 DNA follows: TGTGCCGGCAGCCTAATGTCCCTGAACACTATAGCTTTCTTT. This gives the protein CAGSLMSLNTIAFF.

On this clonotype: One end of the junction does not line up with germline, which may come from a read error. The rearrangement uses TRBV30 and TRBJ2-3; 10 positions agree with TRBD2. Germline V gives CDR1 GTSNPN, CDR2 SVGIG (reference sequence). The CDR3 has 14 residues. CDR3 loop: CAWSKGLASDTKYF. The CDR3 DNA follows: TGTGCCTGGAGTAAGGGACTAGCGTCGGATACGAAGTATTTT. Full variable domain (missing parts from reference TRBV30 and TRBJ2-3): SQTIHQWPATLVQPVGSPLSLECTVEGTSNPNLYWYRQAAGRGLQLLFYSVGIGQISSEVPQNLSASRPQDRQFILSSKKLLLSDSGFYLCAWSKGLASDTKYFGPGTRLTVL.

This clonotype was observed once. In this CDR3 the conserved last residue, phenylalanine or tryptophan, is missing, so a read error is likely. DNA of the CDR3: TGCAGCGTTCGGAAAGGATATGAGCAGTACTCC. Amino acid sequence: CSVRKGYEQYS. This sequence joins TRBV29-1 and TRBJ2-7; no clear D. Germline V lookup: CDR1 SQVTM, CDR2 ANQGSEA. Trimming cost V 5 bases and J 7 bases, with 12 bases left between them. This CDR3 comprises 11 residues.

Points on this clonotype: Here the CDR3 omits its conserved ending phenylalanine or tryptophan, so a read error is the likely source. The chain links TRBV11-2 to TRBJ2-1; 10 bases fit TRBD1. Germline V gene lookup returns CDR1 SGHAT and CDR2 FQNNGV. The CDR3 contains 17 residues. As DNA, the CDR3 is TGCGCCAGCAGCTTAACCCAGGGACAGGGGTACAGGGGTGAGCAGTTCTTA. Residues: CASSLTQGQGYRGEQFL.

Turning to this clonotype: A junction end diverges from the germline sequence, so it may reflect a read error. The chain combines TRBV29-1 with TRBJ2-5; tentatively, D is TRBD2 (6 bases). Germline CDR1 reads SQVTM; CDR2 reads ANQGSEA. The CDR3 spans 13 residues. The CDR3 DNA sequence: TGCAGCGCCGAGGGGCGTGGACGGGAGACCCAATGCTTC. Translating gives CSAEGRGRETQCF.

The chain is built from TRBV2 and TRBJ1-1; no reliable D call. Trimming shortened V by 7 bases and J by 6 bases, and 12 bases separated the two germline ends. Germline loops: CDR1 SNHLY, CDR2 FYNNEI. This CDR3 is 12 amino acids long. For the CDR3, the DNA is TGTGCCAGCACTGAGAGGTACGCTGAAGCTTTCTTT. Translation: CASTERYAEAFF.

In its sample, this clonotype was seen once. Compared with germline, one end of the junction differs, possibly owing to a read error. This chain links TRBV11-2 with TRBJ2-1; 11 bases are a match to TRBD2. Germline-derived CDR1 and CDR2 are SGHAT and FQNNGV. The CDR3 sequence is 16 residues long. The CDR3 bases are TGTGCCAACAGCCGGTGGACTAGCGGGTTGGAAAATGAGCAGCTCTTC. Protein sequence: CANSRWTSGLENEQLF.

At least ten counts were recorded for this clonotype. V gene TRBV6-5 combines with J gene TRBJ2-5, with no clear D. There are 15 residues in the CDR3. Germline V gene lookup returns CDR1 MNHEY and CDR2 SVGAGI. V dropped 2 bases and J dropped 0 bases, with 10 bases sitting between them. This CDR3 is CASSYLSSYQETQYF. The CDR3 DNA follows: TGTGCCAGCAGTTACCTCTCTTCGTACCAAGAGACCCAGTACTTC.

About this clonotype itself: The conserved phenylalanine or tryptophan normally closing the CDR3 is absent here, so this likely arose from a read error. The CDR3 DNA is TGTGCCAGCAGCTTACGGACAGCAAGAAACGCTGAAGCTTTCTAT. Its protein product is CASSLRTARNAEAFY. V and J are TRBV5-6 and TRBJ1-1; tentative D call: TRBD1 (6 bases). Trimming cost V 2 bases and J 6 bases, with 17 bases left between them. Germline CDR1 and CDR2: SGHDT and YYEEEE. The CDR3 spans 15 residues.

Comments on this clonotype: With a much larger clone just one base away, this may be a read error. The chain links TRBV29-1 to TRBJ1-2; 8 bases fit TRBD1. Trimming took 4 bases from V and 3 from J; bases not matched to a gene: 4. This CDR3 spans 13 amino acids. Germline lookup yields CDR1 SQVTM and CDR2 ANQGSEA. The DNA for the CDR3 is TGCAGCGTTGTGACAGGGGAGGACTATGGCTACACCTTC. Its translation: CSVVTGEDYGYTF.

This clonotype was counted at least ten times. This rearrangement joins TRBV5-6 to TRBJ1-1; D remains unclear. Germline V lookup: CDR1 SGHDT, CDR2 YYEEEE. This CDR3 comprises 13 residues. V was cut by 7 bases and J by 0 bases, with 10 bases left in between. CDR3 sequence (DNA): TGTGCCAGCGCCGACGGGATGAACACTGAAGCTTTCTTT. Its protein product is CASADGMNTEAFF.

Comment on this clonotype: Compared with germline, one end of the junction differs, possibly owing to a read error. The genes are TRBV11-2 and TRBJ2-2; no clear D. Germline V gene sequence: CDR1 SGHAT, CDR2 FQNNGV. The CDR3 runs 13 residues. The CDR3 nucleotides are TGTGTCAGCAGCCGCGAGTGGGCCGGGGAGCTGTTTTTT. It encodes CVSSREWAGELFF.